These T cell receptor beta chains were read from a single sample in a study of memory B cells and T cells in multiple sclerosis. Sequencing was performed with immunoSEQ multiplex PCR; in TCRdb, only in-frame clones are kept and a portion is missing. The sample has 35,000 to 55,000 clones, roughly 82% seen once; the top ten hold 0.9% to 1.3%. These receptors have no identified antigens. Sequencing input: PBMCs from blood kept in culture. These receptors were obtained from a human donor with multiple sclerosis. Each CDR3 is given with its conserved first and last residue. Rows may omit the clone size; those that give it use once, few, many or a size class.

J: TRBJ1-6; V: TRBV10-3; size: once; CDR3: CAIRMGRGQPLHF
J: TRBJ1-1; V: TRBV7-6; size: .; CDR3: CASSFNRGAAFF
J: TRBJ2-7; V: TRBV7-2; size: .; CDR3: CASSSQGAQYEQYF
J: TRBJ2-7; V: TRBV27; size: .; CDR3: CASSLLAQTYEQYF
J: TRBJ1-5; V: TRBV2; size: .; CDR3: CASRKGGQPQHF
J: TRBJ2-1; V: TRBV19; size: few; CDR3: CASSIGIGADNEQFF
J: TRBJ2-5; V: TRBV20-1; size: .; CDR3: CSASGQETQYF
J: TRBJ1-1; V: TRBV6-6; size: .; CDR3: CASSGWDADTEAFF
J: TRBJ2-1; V: TRBV4-1; size: medium-sized; CDR3: CASSRLSGGYNEQFF
J: TRBJ2-1; V: TRBV11-3; size: .; CDR3: CASSLTGTGPSEQFF
J: TRBJ1-2; V: TRBV6-1; size: .; CDR3: CASSVTRQHPHGYTF
J: TRBJ1-1; V: TRBV9; size: .; CDR3: CASSSGGFMNTEAFF
J: TRBJ2-5; V: TRBV18; size: .; CDR3: CASSPIVGLQETQYF
J: TRBJ2-7; V: TRBV23-1; size: .; CDR3: CASSPYPTGPEQYF
J: TRBJ1-1; V: TRBV7-9; size: .; CDR3: CASRGRMNTEAFF
J: TRBJ2-2; V: TRBV13; size: .; CDR3: CASSTSSWGASSKTGELFF
J: TRBJ1-4; V: TRBV7-9; size: .; CDR3: CASSLFWDATNEKLFF
J: TRBJ1-1; V: TRBV19; size: .; CDR3: CASSIDRQTEAFF
J: TRBJ1-3; V: TRBV19; size: few; CDR3: CASFSGTGGKTGNTIYF
J: TRBJ1-5; V: TRBV19; size: .; CDR3: CASSATGIEPQHF
J: TRBJ1-2; V: TRBV6-5; size: .; CDR3: CASSYGLGQVVEGYTF
J: TRBJ2-5; V: TRBV5-1; size: .; CDR3: CASSDIGGAVGPPSGEQYF
J: TRBJ2-1; V: TRBV6-5; size: few; CDR3: CASNLAGGEFF
J: TRBJ2-7; V: TRBV5-6; size: .; CDR3: CASSSNYEQYF
J: TRBJ2-1; V: TRBV9; size: .; CDR3: CASSLRPGTSSRQFF
J: TRBJ2-2; V: TRBV4-3; size: .; CDR3: CASSQVAQALAGELFF
J: TRBJ2-3; V: TRBV7-2; size: .; CDR3: CASSPVAGGLNTQYF
J: TRBJ2-1; V: TRBV5-1; size: .; CDR3: CASSLTGGSGSYNEQFF
J: TRBJ1-3; V: TRBV15; size: few; CDR3: CATAPPAGGNTIYF
J: TRBJ1-6; V: TRBV5-6; size: .; CDR3: CASSGRGTLYNSPLHF
J: TRBJ2-5; V: TRBV7-8; size: few; CDR3: CASSPFRQETQYF
J: TRBJ1-2; V: TRBV27; size: .; CDR3: CASAWSGQGNYGYTF
J: TRBJ1-1; V: TRBV7-6; size: .; CDR3: CASSLEAGGYPEAFF
J: TRBJ1-2; V: TRBV2; size: .; CDR3: CASTSGQGHYGYTF
J: TRBJ1-1; V: TRBV7-2; size: .; CDR3: CASSLSHNTEAFF
J: TRBJ1-3; V: TRBV30; size: .; CDR3: CAWGRFSGNTIYF
J: TRBJ2-1; V: TRBV4-1; size: .; CDR3: CASSQDPIGAGADNEQFF
J: TRBJ2-2; V: TRBV29-1; size: .; CDR3: CSGRNTGELFF
J: TRBJ1-2; V: TRBV7-2; size: .; CDR3: CASSPFGQGGVYGYTF
J: TRBJ2-2; V: TRBV30; size: .; CDR3: CAWSVRLTGELFF
J: TRBJ2-3; V: TRBV15; size: once; CDR3: CATRGGRVEDTQYF
J: TRBJ2-5; V: TRBV5-1; size: .; CDR3: CASSFGLGSLETQYF
J: TRBJ1-1; V: TRBV19; size: .; CDR3: CASSPPAFAEAFF
J: TRBJ1-2; V: TRBV28; size: once; CDR3: CASSLGQLYGYTF
J: TRBJ1-3; V: TRBV19; size: few; CDR3: CASRDSLGGNTIYF
J: TRBJ1-1; V: TRBV5-1; size: once; CDR3: CASSLAREETGGVTEAFF
J: TRBJ2-3; V: TRBV4-1; size: .; CDR3: CASSQVPRDDHTDTQYF
J: TRBJ1-6; V: TRBV6-1; size: .; CDR3: CASRQRGAGLHF